The 18 T cell receptor beta chains listed next were all sequenced from one sample in a study of preoperative IRX-2 immunotherapy in early breast cancer. Indicated treatment: preoperative locoregional IRX-2 cytokine immunotherapy. Sequencing used immunoSEQ multiplex PCR; TCRdb keeps in-frame clones, though not all of them. Among under 20,000 clones listed, approximately 80% were seen once. Sequencing was performed on lymph node tissue, taken after IRX-2 immunotherapy. The receptor source for this set is a human donor with breast cancer.

This chain uses TRBV6-8 with TRBJ1-4; no definite D call. The CDR3 runs 14 residues. CDR1 and CDR2 from the germline V gene are MNHGY and SAAAGT. V shed 6 bases and J shed 6 bases, with 14 bases lying between them. CDR3 in DNA: TGTGCCAGCAGCAGAAAAGGGCCGCATGAAAAACTGTTTTTT. Amino acid sequence: CASSRKGPHEKLFF.

The V and J genes are TRBV6-8 and TRBJ2-7; no firm D call. Germline V CDR1 and CDR2: MNHGY, SAAAGT. The CDR3 has 13 amino acids. V shed 9 bases and J shed 0 bases, with 12 bases lying between them. DNA for the CDR3: TGTGCCAGTCGCTCAACAAGCTCCTACGAGCAGTACTTC. Translating gives CASRSTSSYEQYF.

The V and J genes are TRBV7-2 and TRBJ2-3; maybe TRBD2 (6 bases). The CDR3 contains 13 residues. Trimming shortened V by 6 bases and J by 5 bases, and 12 bases separated the two germline ends. Germline CDR1 and CDR2: SGHTA and FQGNSA. The CDR3: CASRTEGGDTQYF. The DNA of the CDR3 is TGTGCCAGCAGGACGGAGGGTGGAGATACGCAGTATTTT.

This rearrangement joins TRBV15 to TRBJ1-1; D unclear. The germline V and J ends were trimmed by 0 bases and 1 base, with 9 bases remaining between them. CDR1 and CDR2 from the germline V gene are LNHNV and YYDKDF (reference sequence). This CDR3 comprises 15 residues. CDR3 coding DNA: TGTGCCACCAGCAGAGATTTGGCAGGGAACACTGAAGCTTTCTTT. It encodes CATSRDLAGNTEAFF.

The V and J genes are TRBV10-2 and TRBJ2-5, with TRBD2 matching over 7 bases. After removal of 3 bases from V and 6 bases from J, the junction contained 4 bases not matched to a gene. CDR1 is WSHSY and CDR2 is SAAADI in the germline V gene. The CDR3 has 13 amino acids. CDR3 nucleotides: TGCGCCAGCAGTGATTCGGGGGGACAGACCCAGTACTTC. Protein sequence: CASSDSGGQTQYF.

The chain links TRBV19 to TRBJ2-5; 8 bases map to TRBD1. Germline assignment: CDR1 LNHDA and CDR2 SQIVND (reference sequence). The V segment lost 5 bases and the J segment 4 bases; nucleotides outside the gene matches: 3. The CDR3 consists of 13 residues. The CDR3 is CASSDRGRETQYF. The CDR3 DNA is TGTGCCAGTAGTGACAGGGGAAGAGAGACCCAGTACTTC.

This chain uses TRBV11-3 with TRBJ1-3, with a possible D match to TRBD1 (5 bases). CDR1 and CDR2 from the germline V gene are SGHNT and YENEEA. This CDR3 comprises 14 residues. The V end was cut by 3 bases, the J end by 4 bases, with 10 bases between. The CDR3 here is CASSFGWGGNTIYF. The CDR3 DNA reads as TGTGCCAGCAGCTTCGGATGGGGGGGAAACACCATATATTTT.

The J gene is TRBJ1-3, the V gene TRBV19; no definite D call. The CDR3 spans 13 residues. The V gene lost 10 bases and the J gene lost 0 bases, with 10 bases spanning the gap. Germline V gene lookup returns CDR1 LNHDA and CDR2 SQIVND (reference sequence). The CDR3 nucleotides read TGTGCCACCTCGGGGTCCTCTGGAAACACCATATATTTT. This encodes CATSGSSGNTIYF.

V gene TRBV19 combines with J gene TRBJ1-4; D remains ambiguous. The CDR3 sequence is 14 residues long. The V gene lost 4 bases and the J gene lost 10 bases, with 16 bases spanning the gap. CDR1 is LNHDA and CDR2 is SQIVND in the germline V gene (reference sequence). CDR3 protein: CASSKDPHTGKLFF. The CDR3 DNA reads TGTGCCAGTAGTAAGGACCCCCATACTGGAAAACTGTTTTTT.

V usage is TRBV10-2 and J usage is TRBJ1-2, with D maybe TRBD1 (5 bases). This CDR3 region has 13 residues. V lost 0 bases, J lost 6 bases, and 8 bases lay in between. Germline-derived CDR1 and CDR2 are WSHSY and SAAADI. This CDR3 is CASSESLGHGYTF. The CDR3 DNA sequence: TGCGCCAGCAGTGAGTCGTTGGGGCATGGCTACACCTTC.

V and J are TRBV6-8 and TRBJ2-6, with D perhaps TRBD2 (6 bases). Trimming pared 4 bases from V and 0 bases from J, leaving 13 bases between. The CDR3 sequence is 17 residues long. Germline assignment: CDR1 MNHGY and CDR2 SAAAGT. Here the CDR3 reads CASSWRVSGSGANVLTF. CDR3 sequence (DNA): TGTGCCAGCAGTTGGAGGGTGTCGGGCTCTGGGGCCAACGTCCTGACTTTC.

V gene TRBV18 combines with J gene TRBJ2-3; D gene unclear. The CDR3 runs to 15 residues. Per germline, CDR1 KGHSH and CDR2 LQKENI. Between the trimmed V and J ends, which lost 3 bases and 0 bases, there was a span of 10 bases. The CDR3 DNA reads as TGTGCCAGCTCACCTCGTGCGTTGAGCACAGATACGCAGTATTTT. Translating it yields CASSPRALSTDTQYF.

The chain has TRBV19 and TRBJ2-7; 9 bases are a match to TRBD1. Germline V gene sequence: CDR1 LNHDA, CDR2 SQIVND (reference sequence). The length of the CDR3 is 14 residues. Trimming took 3 bases from V and 6 from J; bases not matched to a gene: 6. The CDR3 region has the DNA TGTGCCAGTAGTATCGCGACAGGGGGGGCCGAGCAGTACTTC. Encoded protein: CASSIATGGAEQYF.

The chain combines TRBV28 with TRBJ2-7; D is perhaps TRBD1 or TRBD2 (5 bases each). Per germline, CDR1 MDHEN and CDR2 SYDVKM. This CDR3 is 12 amino acids long. Trimming removed 6 bases at V and 3 bases at J, with 9 bases between. CDR3 region: CASRSGSYEQYF. CDR3 in DNA: TGTGCCAGCAGATCAGGGAGCTACGAGCAGTACTTC.

The CDR3: CASSAKRTTVNSPLHF. In DNA form, the CDR3 reads TGTGCCAGCAGTGCCAAGCGGACTACAGTAAATTCACCCCTCCACTTT. V gene TRBV27 combines with J gene TRBJ1-6; D unclear. Trimming took 5 bases from V and 7 from J, leaving 18 bases between them. Germline V gene sequence: CDR1 MNHEY, CDR2 SMNVEV (reference sequence). There are 16 residues in the CDR3.

The chain recombines TRBV18 with TRBJ2-1; 12 nucleotides match TRBD2. CDR3 length: 17 residues. V gave up 6 bases and J gave up 4 bases; unmatched junction bases: 10. From germline, CDR1 is KGHSH and CDR2 LQKENI. The CDR3 loop is CASSGPRGLAGYNEQFF. The CDR3, as DNA: TGTGCCAGCTCGGGTCCTCGAGGACTAGCGGGGTACAATGAGCAGTTCTTC.

The rearrangement uses TRBV18 and TRBJ1-1; TRBD1 might be the D (5 bases). V lost 3 bases and J 0 bases, leaving 17 bases between the germline ends. The CDR3 sequence is 17 residues long. Germline V gene sequence: CDR1 KGHSH, CDR2 LQKENI. The CDR3 here is CASSPVGTVLMNTEAFF. CDR3 bases: TGTGCCAGCTCACCTGTTGGGACGGTACTAATGAACACTGAAGCTTTCTTT.

About this clone itself: At one end the junction does not follow the germline gene, possibly because of a read error. The chain joins TRBV28 to TRBJ1-4; TRBD1 aligns across 9 bases. The CDR3 runs 16 residues. Germline CDR1 reads MDHEN; CDR2 reads SYDVKM. The CDR3 DNA follows: TGTGCCAGCAATTTATCACAGGGGGCCCGGGGTGAAAAACTGTTTTTT. It yields the protein CASNLSQGARGEKLFF.